This section outlines one TCR beta chain sequence together with its context. This entry comes from a study of cytomegalovirus exposure and HLA in healthy donors. There are 12 residues in the CDR3. The germline V gene encodes CDR1 SQVTM and CDR2 ANQGSEA. Between the trimmed V and J ends, which lost 1 base and 7 bases, there was a span of 8 bases. Primers: 60 Vbeta forward and 13 Jbeta reverse. Here immunoSEQ multiplex PCR was the method, and the copy in TCRdb shows in-frame clones only, minus some. The sample comprises a few hundred thousand clones, roughly 80% of which are singletons, and 2.5% to 3.5% rests with the top ten.

The sequence was collected from a man under 40 in good health and CMV-seronegative. The specimen sequenced was PBMCs. The V call is TRBV29-1, the J call TRBJ2-1; D gene unclear. The CDR3 DNA is TGCAGCGTTGAAGGGCCAGGAAATGAGCAGTTCTTC. Translating gives CSVEGPGNEQFF.